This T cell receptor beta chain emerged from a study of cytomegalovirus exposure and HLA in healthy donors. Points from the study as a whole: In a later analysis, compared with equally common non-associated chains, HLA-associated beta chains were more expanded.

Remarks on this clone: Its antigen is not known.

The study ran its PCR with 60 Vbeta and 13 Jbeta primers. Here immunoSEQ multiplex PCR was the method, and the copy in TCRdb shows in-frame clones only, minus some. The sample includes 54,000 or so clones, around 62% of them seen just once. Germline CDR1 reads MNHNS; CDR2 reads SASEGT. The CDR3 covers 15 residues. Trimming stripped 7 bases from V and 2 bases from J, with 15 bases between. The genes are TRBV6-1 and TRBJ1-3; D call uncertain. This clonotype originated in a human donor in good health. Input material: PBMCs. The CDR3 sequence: CASNTLGITGNTIYF. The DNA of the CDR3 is TGTGCCAGCAACACACTAGGGATTACTGGAAACACCATATATTTT.